A selection of T cell receptor beta chains follows, all from one sample in a study of T-cell memory formation after mild COVID-19. TCRdb called the 5' RACE reads again in MiXCR, with one record for every CDR3 protein. Of roughly 100,000 distinct CDR3 sequences listed, approximately 17% are singletons. Sequencing used PBMCs or a T cell subset sorted from them (not recorded which). These receptors came from an adult woman who had mild COVID-19 (a few samples of this study predate the infection). Cell type and time point are not known. The CDR3 runs from the conserved cysteine through the conserved F or W. The order of the fields is CDR3 DNA, CDR3 protein, clone size, D gene, J gene, V gene. The D gene is left open where the match is weak. A clone size is listed for some rows: how often the clone was seen (once, few, many), or a class if it is expanded.

TGTGCCAGCTCCCCCTACACCTTC CASSPYTF NA NA TRBJ1-2 TRBV7-9
TGCAGTGTTCGACCGCGTTCCGGCTACGAGCAGTACTTC CSVRPRSGYEQYF few NA TRBJ2-7 TRBV20-1
TGTGCCAGCAGCCACGGACAGGGCGGAGAGTACGAGCAGTACTTC CASSHGQGGEYEQYF NA TRBD1 TRBJ2-7 TRBV7-9
TGTGCCAGCAGCCCAGGGGACAGGCGCCAAGAGACCCAGTACTTC CASSPGDRRQETQYF few TRBD1 TRBJ2-5 TRBV4-2
TGCAGTGCTAGTTCTTACGGTTACTACGAGCAGTACTTC CSASSYGYYEQYF NA NA TRBJ2-7 TRBV20-1
TGCAGCGCCGTGCTTGTAGCGGCCCCCTACAATGAGCAGTTCTTC CSAVLVAAPYNEQFF NA NA TRBJ2-1 TRBV29-1
TGTGCCAGCAGCCCGGGGATCTCCTCTAACTACGAGCAGTACTTC CASSPGISSNYEQYF few NA TRBJ2-7 TRBV9
TGTGCCAGCAGTTACACCGACTCGGACATTCAGTACTTC CASSYTDSDIQYF NA NA TRBJ2-4 TRBV6-6
TGCGCCAGCAGCTTAGGAGGTGGAGGTGGCAATCAGCCCCAGCATTTT CASSLGGGGGNQPQHF NA NA TRBJ1-5 TRBV5-1
TGTGCCAGCAGCGGACTAGCGGGGGCCTTTATGGAGCAGTTCTTC CASSGLAGAFMEQFF NA TRBD2 TRBJ2-1 TRBV2
TGTGCCAGCAGCGTCGATGGGACTTTTACCCCCTACAATGAGCAGTTCTTC CASSVDGTFTPYNEQFF NA NA TRBJ2-1 TRBV7-9
TGTGCCAGCAGCGTAGCGGGGGTACACAATGAGCAGTTCTTC CASSVAGVHNEQFF NA NA TRBJ2-1 TRBV9
TGTGCCAGCAGCCCGTGGTCTAACCAAGAGACCCAGTACTTC CASSPWSNQETQYF NA NA TRBJ2-5 TRBV11-1
TGTGCCAGCAGTGGAGGGATCGGTACTGAAGCTTTCTTT CASSGGIGTEAFF NA NA TRBJ1-1 TRBV6-2/TRBV6-3